The next 18 T cell receptor beta chains were all read from a single sample in a study of CD8 T cells in Susac syndrome (dated by TCRdb to the late 2010s). The library was prepared using the immunoSEQ multiplex PCR assay. RNA was extracted using the RNeasy kit, and roughly 0.5 to 1 microgram was reverse transcribed with random hexamers. TCRdb applied fastp at Q25 and MiXCR to the public reads, then kept only in-frame beta chains. Every distinct CDR3 protein forms one entry, paired with its most common genes and DNA. For this sample the table gives some 450,000 distinct CDR3 sequences, of which 75% to 90% were detected only once. In total, the top ten clones hold around 0.12% of the sample. Specimen: CD8+ T cells from PBMCs. These receptors were collected from a human donor with multiple sclerosis.

This chain links TRBV25-1 with TRBJ2-3; D call uncertain. This CDR3 contains 14 residues. Germline V gene sequence: CDR1 MGHDK, CDR2 SYGVNS. Trimming stripped 0 bases from V and 4 bases from J, with 8 bases between. This CDR3 is CASSEYSFSDTQYF. The CDR3 coding sequence is TGTGCCAGCAGTGAATATTCCTTCTCAGATACGCAGTATTTT.

The table lists this clonotype with a count of one. The genes are TRBV29-1 and TRBJ2-6; unclear D gene. The V gene lost 5 bases and the J gene lost 0 bases, with 11 bases spanning the gap. CDR3 size: 15 residues. The germline gives CDR1 SQVTM, CDR2 ANQGSEA. CDR3 coding DNA: TGCAGCGTTTTGACAACGAGCTCTGGGGCCAACGTCCTGACTTTC. Translating gives CSVLTTSSGANVLTF.

V is TRBV5-1 and J is TRBJ1-2, with 10 positions matching TRBD1. Losses at the gene ends were 4 bases for V and 8 bases for J; bases not matched to a gene: 5. CDR3 length equals 13 residues. Germline V gives CDR1 SGHRS, CDR2 YFSETQ. The CDR3 is CASSRDRGTGYTF. DNA for the CDR3: TGCGCCAGCAGCCGGGACAGGGGAACCGGCTACACCTTC.

The CDR3 DNA follows: TGTGCCAGCAGCTTTAGCGCGGGACGAGCAAAAGCAGATACGCAGTATTTT. Translation gives CASSFSAGRAKADTQYF. This chain links TRBV11-2 with TRBJ2-3; D possibly corresponds to TRBD2 (6 bases). Germline-derived CDR1 and CDR2 are SGHAT and FQNNGV. Trimming stripped 3 bases from V and 4 bases from J, with 20 bases between. CDR3 length: 17 residues.

The rearrangement uses TRBV27 and TRBJ1-5, with D tentatively TRBD1 (5 bases). Trimming shortened V by 5 bases and J by 6 bases, and 14 bases separated the two germline ends. CDR3 length: 14 amino acids. CDR1 is MNHEY, CDR2 SMNVEV, per germline (reference sequence). CDR3 coding DNA: TGTGCCAGCAGTCTGACAGTAGTTGGTCAGCCCCAGCATTTT. Translated, it gives CASSLTVVGQPQHF.

CDR3 in amino acids: CASSYSGIEQFF. The CDR3 region has the DNA TGTGCCAGCAGTTACTCAGGGATTGAGCAGTTCTTC. This chain connects TRBV6-5 to TRBJ2-1; D gene ambiguous. The CDR3 has 12 residues. Trimming shortened V by 0 bases and J by 9 bases, and 6 bases separated the two germline ends. From germline, CDR1 is MNHEY and CDR2 SVGAGI.

V is TRBV27 and J is TRBJ2-2; no clear D gene. The germline gives CDR1 MNHEY, CDR2 SMNVEV (reference sequence). V was shortened by 7 bases and J by 1 base, with 13 bases between the two germline ends. The CDR3 sequence is 15 residues long. CDR3 coding DNA: TGTGCCAGCACCTGGGTTTCGGGGAACACCGGGGAGCTGTTTTTT. It yields the protein CASTWVSGNTGELFF.

This rearrangement joins TRBV20-1 to TRBJ2-7; 10 positions match TRBD1. With 3 bases clipped from V and 5 bases from J, the junction kept 7 bases outside the gene matches. The CDR3 runs 14 residues. CDR1 DFQATT and CDR2 SNEGSKA come from the germline V gene (reference sequence). The CDR3 sequence is CSASPGTGANEQYF. DNA of the CDR3: TGCAGTGCTAGCCCCGGGACAGGGGCTAACGAGCAGTACTTC.

This clonotype was detected only a few times. The V and J genes are TRBV7-9 and TRBJ2-1; no definite D call. V was pared by 5 bases and J by 6 bases, with 8 bases between. This CDR3 region has 12 residues. Germline CDR1 is SEHNR and CDR2 is FQNEAQ (reference sequence). CDR3 sequence: CASSLPSNEQFF. The DNA for the CDR3 is TGTGCCAGCAGCCTCCCGTCCAATGAGCAGTTCTTC.

This sequence joins TRBV10-2 and TRBJ2-7; no firm D call. V lost 7 bases and J lost 5, with 15 bases in between. Germline CDR1 and CDR2: WSHSY and SAAADI. The CDR3 has 13 residues. DNA for the CDR3: TGCGCCAGCATGTCGGACGGGTCTGACGAGCAGTACTTC. Translating it yields CASMSDGSDEQYF.

This clonotype was observed a single time. The rearrangement uses TRBV30 and TRBJ1-3, with TRBD1 identical over 7 bases. CDR3 size: 16 residues. The germline gives CDR1 GTSNPN, CDR2 SVGIG (reference sequence). The trim removed 5 bases at V and 2 bases at J, leaving 12 bases unmatched. Here the CDR3 reads CAWSGDSAGPGNTIYF. The CDR3 bases are TGTGCCTGGTCTGGGGACAGCGCCGGACCTGGAAACACCATATATTTT.

The genes are TRBV20-1 and TRBJ1-4; tentatively, D is TRBD1 (6 bases). The length of the CDR3 is 14 residues. Trimming stripped 4 bases from V and 3 bases from J, with 12 bases between. CDR1 is DFQATT and CDR2 is SNEGSKA in the germline V gene (reference sequence). The CDR3 nucleotides are TGCAGTGCTAAAGTGGGGGCGCCTAATGAAAAACTGTTTTTT. Its translation is CSAKVGAPNEKLFF.

The chain uses TRBV30 and TRBJ2-2, with 7 bases identical to TRBD2. The CDR3 consists of 15 residues. With 3 bases clipped from V and 7 bases from J, the junction kept 11 bases outside the gene matches. Germline values: CDR1 GTSNPN, CDR2 SVGIG (reference sequence). The CDR3 loop reads CAWSGRPGGYGELFF. The CDR3 DNA reads TGTGCCTGGAGCGGAAGACCCGGGGGGTACGGGGAGCTGTTTTTT.

The rearrangement uses TRBV6-1 and TRBJ1-5, with TRBD1 as a possible D gene (6 bases). This CDR3 region has 14 residues. Germline CDR1 and CDR2: MNHNS and SASEGT. V lost 3 bases and J 6 bases, leaving 12 bases between the germline ends. The CDR3 DNA reads as TGTGCCAGCAGTGATTCCGGGGGCCGTCAGCCCCAGCATTTT. This sequence encodes CASSDSGGRQPQHF.

The chain employs TRBV11-2 and TRBJ2-1, with D possibly being TRBD1 or TRBD2 (5 bases each). Germline values: CDR1 SGHAT, CDR2 FQNNGV. The ends were cut back, 3 bases at V and 0 bases at J, with 12 bases in the middle. CDR3 length equals 16 residues. The CDR3, as DNA: TGTGCCAGCAGCTTTCTCGGGGCCGGCTCCTACAATGAGCAGTTCTTC. It is translated as CASSFLGAGSYNEQFF.

The chain couples TRBV29-1 to TRBJ2-7, with a weak D call TRBD2 (5 bases). The V end was cut by 0 bases, the J end by 3 bases, with 9 bases between. Germline V lookup: CDR1 SQVTM, CDR2 ANQGSEA. The CDR3 contains 13 residues. The CDR3 region has the DNA TGCAGCGTTGAAGATCCAGAGGGCTACGAGCAGTACTTC. It encodes CSVEDPEGYEQYF.

The V gene is TRBV19, the J gene TRBJ2-4; D call uncertain. This CDR3 is built from 18 residues. Germline CDR1 is LNHDA and CDR2 is SQIVND (reference sequence). Trimming pared 3 bases from V and 1 base from J, leaving 19 bases between. The DNA of the CDR3 is TGTGCCAGTAGTATCTCCCCGGCAGGCTTCTCGGCCAAAAACATTCAGTACTTC. Protein: CASSISPAGFSAKNIQYF.

The rearrangement links TRBV3-1 to TRBJ2-1, with unresolved D. The CDR3 is made up of 14 amino acids. The germline V gene encodes CDR1 LGHDT and CDR2 YNNKEL (reference sequence). The V end was cut by 3 bases, the J end by 7 bases, with 13 bases between. CDR3 in amino acids: CASSQSLVGNEQFF. The CDR3 coding sequence is TGTGCCAGCAGCCAGTCCCTCGTGGGGAATGAGCAGTTCTTC.